This T cell receptor beta chain emerged from a study of blood T cell repertoires in COVID-19 (dated by TCRdb to the early 2020s). With regard to the full study: Samples from collaborators originated in the United States, Italy and Spain and spanned both the acute and convalescent phases of COVID-19. The material from the prospective study consisted of cDNA or gDNA derived from T cells, B-cell-depleted T cells, or PBMCs. Deeply sampled blood TCRbeta repertoires from subjects exposed to, actively infected with, or recovered from COVID-19 were included in the dataset. A freely available public database, intended as a resource for researchers studying the immune response to SARS-CoV-2, is where the repertoires were released. The samples were drawn from the first 160 participants of the ongoing ImmuneRACE study and from 1,254 subjects provided by 6 global collaborators. Sample metadata almost always included a de-identified subject ID, COVID-19 status, age in years and sex. Where HLA class I and class II types were available, the types were taken from metadata supplied by the sample provider, not from assay-based typing. General findings and caveats noted by the study authors: Clinical and demographic metadata were provided uncurated, with the amount varying by source and participant.

The collaborating institutions used their own protocols to collect whole blood in K2EDTA tubes. Collaborator samples were shipped for TCRbeta analysis as frozen whole blood, isolated PBMCs, or DNA extracted from either sample type. Remarks on this clone: No cognate antigen has been identified for it. Within one base of it there is no much larger clone, and no base qualities were kept.

The immunoSEQ Assay, a bias-controlled multiplex PCR, was used to amplify TCRbeta CDR3 regions from genomic DNA. Per the source publication's procedure: The number of nucleated cells in each sample was estimated by amplification of reference gene primers within the assay. To quantify the absolute abundance of each unique TCRbeta CDR3 rearrangement, sequence reads were collapsed and filtered. For each sample, productive Simpson clonality was calculated as the square root of Simpson's diversity index across productive rearrangements. TCRdb holds this immuneACCESS table with in-frame rearrangements only. Some clones are missing; in checked studies, unresolved V genes explain under half, and the rest has no known cause. V and J calls plus clone size are reproduced from that table; the DNA served to infer D and trimming. In this sample the table shows 60,000 to 75,000 clones, 85% to 90% of which occur a single time. The ten largest make up about 4% of the sample.

V drops 6 bases and J drops 1 base, leaving 9 bases in between. The germline V gene supplies CDR1 MNHEY and CDR2 SVGAGI. From the cysteine through the phenylalanine, the CDR3 covers 13 amino acids. The entry retains the CDR3 DNA only, 39 bases that are in frame from base 1. This clonotype originated in a man between 65 and 79 years old with active COVID-19. The sequenced sample consisted of peripheral blood. This chain is built from TRBV6-5 and TRBJ2-5; the D gene is possibly TRBD1, with 5 bases matching. The DNA sequence is given as TGTGCCAGCAGCCAGGGTTTCCAAGAGACCCAGTACTTC. It specifies CASSQGFQETQYF.